The 11 T cell receptor beta chains given below trace back to one sample, sequenced in a study of cytomegalovirus exposure and HLA in healthy donors (dated by TCRdb to 2016 to 2017). Library preparation was by the immunoSEQ multiplex PCR assay. The multiplex PCR relied on a mix of 60 forward primers for TCR Vbeta segments and 13 reverse primers for TCR Jbeta segments. Entries here come from immuneACCESS through TCRdb and include only in-frame sequences with V and J called. Some clones fail to appear in such tables; in the studies checked, an unresolved V gene covers under half of the shortfall, and the cause of the remainder is unknown. The sample data list about 110,000 clones, and about 80% of these were observed just once. Jointly, the top ten make up just under 3% of the sample. Sequenced: PBMCs. These receptors were taken from a woman aged 55-75 years in good health and CMV-seropositive.

The V gene is TRBV19, the J gene TRBJ1-2; D possibly corresponds to TRBD1 (6 bases). Germline V gene lookup returns CDR1 LNHDA and CDR2 SQIVND (reference sequence). Deletions cut 4 bases from V and 0 bases from J, with 15 bases between. The CDR3 is made up of 16 amino acids. The CDR3 protein is CASSTEQGRANYGYTF. DNA for the CDR3: TGTGCCAGTAGTACCGAACAGGGTAGGGCTAACTATGGCTACACCTTC. The full variable domain, its missing parts supplied by reference TRBV19 and TRBJ1-2, is DGGITQSPKYLFRKEGQNVTLSCEQNLNHDAMYWYRQDPGQGLRLIYYSQIVNDFQKGDIAEGYSVSREKKESFPLTVTSAQKNPTAFYLCASSTEQGRANYGYTFGSGTRLTVV.

The chain is built from TRBV6-5 and TRBJ1-1; TRBD1 agrees at 7 bases. Germline V gene sequence: CDR1 MNHEY, CDR2 SVGAGI. V was clipped by 5 bases and J by 4 bases; unmatched bases: 10. The CDR3 runs to 15 residues. Written as DNA, the CDR3 is TGTGCCAGCAGTAAATTACGCCAGGGGGGCACTGAAGCTTTCTTT. Encoded protein: CASSKLRQGGTEAFF.

The chain recombines TRBV7-6 with TRBJ1-2, with 9 nucleotides matching TRBD1. This CDR3 has 16 amino acids. Trimming cost V 2 bases and J 8 bases; bases outside gene matches: 12. Germline CDR1 reads SGHVS; CDR2 reads FNYEAQ. The CDR3 sequence: CASSLSRDRDLGGYTF. DNA for the CDR3: TGTGCCAGCAGCTTAAGCAGGGACAGGGATTTAGGGGGCTACACCTTC.

This chain links TRBV5-5 with TRBJ2-7; TRBD1 is a possible D gene (6 bases). The CDR3 runs to 15 residues. The V gene lost 6 bases and the J gene lost 0 bases, with 16 bases spanning the gap. CDR1 SGHKS and CDR2 YYEKEE come from the germline V gene (reference sequence). The CDR3 sequence is CASIPGPGASYEQYF. CDR3 sequence (DNA): TGTGCCAGCATCCCAGGGCCAGGGGCCTCCTACGAGCAGTACTTC.

This chain connects TRBV5-1 to TRBJ1-2; D remains ambiguous. There are 14 residues in the CDR3. The germline V gene encodes CDR1 SGHRS and CDR2 YFSETQ. The germline V and J ends were trimmed by 7 bases and 4 bases, with 17 bases remaining between them. The CDR3 DNA reads as TGCGCCAGCGCTACTGGGAGCCAACTCTATGGCTACACCTTC. Translating it yields CASATGSQLYGYTF.

Only one count was recorded for this clone. The chain couples TRBV27 to TRBJ2-5; 8 bases map to TRBD2. Near its end, the DNA agrees better with TRBJ2-7, so the J call may be wrong. The CDR3 consists of 16 residues. Germline assignment: CDR1 MNHEY and CDR2 SMNVEV (reference sequence). CDR3 sequence (DNA): TGTGCATGCAAAGGGGTAGCGGGAACTCGTTCCTACGAGCAGTACTTC. This codes for CACKGVAGTRSYEQYF.

J is TRBJ1-1 and V is TRBV19; 9 bases fit TRBD1. The germline V gene encodes CDR1 LNHDA and CDR2 SQIVND (reference sequence). The length of the CDR3 is 15 residues. The J segment lost 1 base and the V segment lost 6 bases, leaving 6 bases of the junction unmatched. CDR3 sequence reads: CASRRPGQGNTEAFF. The CDR3 nucleotides are TGTGCCAGTAGGCGACCGGGACAGGGGAACACTGAAGCTTTCTTT.

This chain connects TRBV5-4 to TRBJ2-1; TRBD2 agrees at 8 bases. V shed 6 bases and J 6 bases; nucleotides not matched to a gene: 5. The CDR3 has 13 amino acids. Germline V gene data show CDR1 as SGHNT and CDR2 as YYREEE (reference sequence). CDR3 protein: CASNVRGGNEQFF. The CDR3, as DNA: TGTGCCAGCAACGTCCGGGGGGGCAATGAGCAGTTCTTC. Drawing the rest from reference TRBV5-4 and TRBJ2-1, the complete variable domain is ETGVTQSPTHLIKTRGQQVTLRCSSQSGHNTVSWYQQALGQGPQFIFQYYREEENGRGNFPPRFSGLQFPNYSSELNVNALELDDSALYLCASNVRGGNEQFFGPGTRLTVL.

The genes are TRBV7-2 and TRBJ2-3; perhaps TRBD2 as D (7 bases). Germline CDR1 reads SGHTA; CDR2 reads FQGNSA. The length of the CDR3 is 15 residues. V was pared by 5 bases and J by 6 bases, with 18 bases between. The DNA for the CDR3 is TGTGCCAGCAGCCGGGGACACGAGGGGGGGGATACGCAGTATTTT. This gives the protein CASSRGHEGGDTQYF.

The rearrangement uses TRBV28 and TRBJ2-7; D perhaps matches TRBD1 (5 bases). This CDR3 has 14 amino acids. V lost 5 bases, J lost 3 bases, and 14 bases lay in between. The germline V gene encodes CDR1 MDHEN and CDR2 SYDVKM. Here the CDR3 reads CASSLTGLGYEQYF. CDR3 nucleotide sequence: TGTGCCAGCAGTCTCACAGGCTTAGGCTACGAGCAGTACTTC.

This chain connects TRBV28 to TRBJ2-7; 7 nucleotides align to TRBD2. Germline CDR1 reads MDHEN; CDR2 reads SYDVKM. V lost 2 bases, J lost 2 bases, and 6 bases stayed unmatched. The length of the CDR3 is 15 residues. DNA of the CDR3: TGTGCCAGCAGTTTAATCCCGGGAGGTGCCTACGAGCAGTACTTC. Translation: CASSLIPGGAYEQYF.